This T cell receptor (beta chain) was found in a study of cytomegalovirus exposure and HLA in healthy donors. Broader study findings: Excluded: some indistinguishable V segments such as TRBV6-2 and TRBV6-3. In a later analysis, across HLA loci, associated TCR counts were highest for DRB1, lowest for HLA-C.

The PCR used 60 Vbeta and 13 Jbeta primers. Using immunoSEQ multiplex PCR, the repertoire was profiled, and TCRdb retains in-frame clones only, with some absent. Its listing shows some 48,000 clones. CDR1 and CDR2 from the germline V gene are SGHNT and YENEEA. The CDR3 has 15 amino acids. V lost 5 bases to trimming and J lost 2 bases; unmatched junction nucleotides: 5. Though probably carrying unrecorded immune exposures, donors were nominally healthy at sampling. About this clone: As yet, its antigen is unknown.

The sample consisted of PBMCs. The source is a middle-aged man in good health and CMV-seropositive. The chain joins TRBV11-3 to TRBJ2-1; TRBD2 matches at 8 bases. The CDR3 DNA reads TGTGCCAGCAGCCTAATAGCGGGGACCTACAATGAGCAGTTCTTC. Its translation: CASSLIAGTYNEQFF.